The T cell receptor beta chain under discussion was sequenced for a study of cytomegalovirus exposure and HLA in healthy donors. The table lists this clone with a count of one. The CDR3 contains 13 residues. Looked up from germline, CDR1 is LGHNA and CDR2 is YNFKEQ. V gave up 3 bases and J gave up 6 bases, with 12 bases separating them. The PCR made use of 60 Vbeta and 13 Jbeta primers. The data were produced by immunoSEQ multiplex PCR, yet TCRdb's version contains in-frame clones alone and is incomplete. Of over 200,000 clones in the sample, roughly 79% were seen once. Sequenced input: PBMCs. This sequence was found in a middle-aged woman in good health and CMV-seronegative. V usage is TRBV4-2 and J usage is TRBJ2-7; D is ambiguous. The CDR3: CASSHGPSAEQYF. As DNA, the CDR3 is TGTGCCAGCAGCCATGGCCCAAGTGCCGAGCAGTACTTC.